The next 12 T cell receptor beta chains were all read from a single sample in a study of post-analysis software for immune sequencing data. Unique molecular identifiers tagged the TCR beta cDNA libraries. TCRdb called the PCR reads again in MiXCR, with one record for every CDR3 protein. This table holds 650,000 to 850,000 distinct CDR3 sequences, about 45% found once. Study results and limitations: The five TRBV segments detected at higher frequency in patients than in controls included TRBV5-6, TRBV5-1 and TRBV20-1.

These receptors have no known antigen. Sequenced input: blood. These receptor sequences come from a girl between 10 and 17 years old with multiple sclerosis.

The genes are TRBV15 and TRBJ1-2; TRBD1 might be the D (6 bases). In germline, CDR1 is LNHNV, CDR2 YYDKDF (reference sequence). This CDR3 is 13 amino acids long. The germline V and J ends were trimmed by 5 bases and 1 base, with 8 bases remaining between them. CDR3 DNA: TGTGCCACCAGCCCAGGGGTTAACTATGGCTACACCTTC. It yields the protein CATSPGVNYGYTF.

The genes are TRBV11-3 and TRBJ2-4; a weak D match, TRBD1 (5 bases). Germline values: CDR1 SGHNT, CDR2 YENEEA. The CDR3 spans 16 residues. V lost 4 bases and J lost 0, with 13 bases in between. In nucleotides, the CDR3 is TGTGCCAGCAGCTCCAGGGCAGGAATAGCCAAAAACATTCAGTACTTC. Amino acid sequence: CASSSRAGIAKNIQYF.

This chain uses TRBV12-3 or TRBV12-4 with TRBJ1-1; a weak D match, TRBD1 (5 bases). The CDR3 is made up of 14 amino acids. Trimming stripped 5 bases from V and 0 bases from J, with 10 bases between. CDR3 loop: CASSGTQMNTEAFF. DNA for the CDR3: TGTGCCAGCAGTGGGACCCAGATGAACACTGAAGCTTTCTTT.

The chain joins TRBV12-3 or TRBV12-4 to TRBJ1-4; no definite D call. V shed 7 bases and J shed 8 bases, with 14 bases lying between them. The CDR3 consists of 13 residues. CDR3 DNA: TGTGCCAGCAAGGCAGCCTTGTGGGAAAAACTGTTTTTT. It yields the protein CASKAALWEKLFF.

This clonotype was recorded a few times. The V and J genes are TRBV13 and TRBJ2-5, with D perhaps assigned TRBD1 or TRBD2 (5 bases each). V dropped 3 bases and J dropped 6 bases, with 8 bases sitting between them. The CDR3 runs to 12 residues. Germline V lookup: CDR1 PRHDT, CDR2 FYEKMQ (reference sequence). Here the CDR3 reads CASSLGTKTQYF. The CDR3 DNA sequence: TGTGCCAGCAGCTTGGGGACCAAGACCCAGTACTTC.

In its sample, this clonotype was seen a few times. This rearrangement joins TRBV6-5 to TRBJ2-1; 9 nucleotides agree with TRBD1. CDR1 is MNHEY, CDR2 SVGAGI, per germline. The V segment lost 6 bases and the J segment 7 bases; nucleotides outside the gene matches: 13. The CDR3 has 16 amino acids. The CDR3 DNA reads TGTGCCAGCAGCATAGCCGGGACAGGGATAAAGAATGAGCAGTTCTTC. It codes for CASSIAGTGIKNEQFF.

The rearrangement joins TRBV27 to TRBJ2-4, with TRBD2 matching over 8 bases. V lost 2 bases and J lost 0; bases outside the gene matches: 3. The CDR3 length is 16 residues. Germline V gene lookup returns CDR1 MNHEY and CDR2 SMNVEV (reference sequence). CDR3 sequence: CASSLSGGVAKNIQYF. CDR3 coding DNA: TGTGCCAGCAGTTTAAGCGGGGGAGTAGCCAAAAACATTCAGTACTTC.

Here the CDR3 reads CSAPLLGSGSYNEQFF. DNA for the CDR3: TGCAGTGCCCCCTTACTGGGATCCGGCTCCTACAATGAGCAGTTCTTC. The chain combines TRBV20-1 with TRBJ2-1; D not certain. The CDR3 length is 16 residues. The germline gives CDR1 DFQATT, CDR2 SNEGSKA (reference sequence). Trimming took 6 bases from V and 0 from J, leaving 18 bases between them.

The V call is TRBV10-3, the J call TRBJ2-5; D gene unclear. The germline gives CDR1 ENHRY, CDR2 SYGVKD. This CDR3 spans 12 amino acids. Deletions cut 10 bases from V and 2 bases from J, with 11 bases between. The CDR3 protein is CATSDQQETQYF. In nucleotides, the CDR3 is TGTGCCACCTCGGATCAACAAGAGACCCAGTACTTC.

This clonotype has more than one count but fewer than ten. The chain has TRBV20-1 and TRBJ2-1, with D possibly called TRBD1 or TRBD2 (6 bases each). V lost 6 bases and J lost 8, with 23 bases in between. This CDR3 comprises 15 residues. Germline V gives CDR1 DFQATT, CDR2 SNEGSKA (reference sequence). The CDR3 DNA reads TGCAGTGCCGCTCCCATGACGTTGGGGGGCGATGAGCAGTTCTTC. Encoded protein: CSAAPMTLGGDEQFF.

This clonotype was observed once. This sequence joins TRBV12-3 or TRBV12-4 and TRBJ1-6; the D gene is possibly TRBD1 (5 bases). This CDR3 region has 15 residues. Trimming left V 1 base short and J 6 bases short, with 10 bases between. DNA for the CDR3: TGTGCCAGCAGTTTAGGTTCGACAGCTAATTCACCCCTCCACTTT. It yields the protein CASSLGSTANSPLHF.

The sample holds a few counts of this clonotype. The CDR3 sequence is CASSFYLTPIFGQDSYEQYF. DNA of the CDR3: TGTGCCAGCAGCTTCTACCTCACCCCCATATTCGGACAGGACTCCTACGAGCAGTACTTC. The rearrangement joins TRBV7-2 to TRBJ2-7; TRBD1 agrees at 7 bases. V shed 3 bases, J shed 0 bases, and the junction held 20 bases outside the gene matches. The CDR3 loop spans 20 amino acids. Looked up from germline, CDR1 is SGHTA and CDR2 is FQGNSA.